The present entry profiles one T cell receptor (beta chain) with its context. Its antigen is still unknown. The record originates from a study of vaccination and CD4 T cells after COVID-19. Study in general: The convalescents, six males and four females, included two who were Hispanic.

Regarding treatment: roughly ten-day PBMC culture with coronavirus spike peptide pools or control peptides (ViraFEST assay). The Oncomine TCR Beta short-read assay was what sequenced the DNA obtained from cultured CD4+ T cells. Genomic DNA was isolated from CD4+ T cells that had been cultured. One entry per CDR3 protein results from TCRdb running MiXCR on the PCR reads. The repertoire holds about 11,000 distinct CDR3 sequences, with 69% as singletons. J was trimmed by 2 bases and V by 5 bases; bases with no gene match: 4. Germline V gene lookup returns CDR1 SNHLY and CDR2 FYNNEI. CDR3 length: 14 residues.

The rearrangement uses TRBV2 and TRBJ2-7; 9 bases are a match to TRBD1. The sample taken for sequencing was CD4+ T cells from blood, cultured in vitro. The source of this sequence is a human donor who had recovered from COVID-19. DNA for the CDR3: TGTGCCAGCAGTCGCGACAGGGGGGCCTACGAGCAGTACTTC. Translated, it gives CASSRDRGAYEQYF.